This TCR beta chain derives from a study of cytomegalovirus exposure and HLA in healthy donors. Primers included in the PCR were 60 Vbeta and 13 Jbeta primers. Using immunoSEQ multiplex PCR, the repertoire was profiled, and TCRdb retains in-frame clones only, with some absent. This table holds more than 85,000 clones, roughly three quarters found once. The CDR3 runs to 18 residues. Unmatched junction bases numbered 12, after V lost 5 bases and J lost 1 base. The clonotype comes from a male donor in good health and CMV-seropositive. The sample comprised PBMCs. This sequence joins TRBV5-3 and TRBJ1-5; TRBD1 aligns across 10 bases. TRBV5-3 is an ORF; its function is uncertain. The CDR3 protein is CARSCMLTGGQSNQPQHF. CDR3 coding DNA: TGTGCCAGAAGTTGTATGTTGACAGGGGGCCAAAGCAATCAGCCCCAGCATTTT.